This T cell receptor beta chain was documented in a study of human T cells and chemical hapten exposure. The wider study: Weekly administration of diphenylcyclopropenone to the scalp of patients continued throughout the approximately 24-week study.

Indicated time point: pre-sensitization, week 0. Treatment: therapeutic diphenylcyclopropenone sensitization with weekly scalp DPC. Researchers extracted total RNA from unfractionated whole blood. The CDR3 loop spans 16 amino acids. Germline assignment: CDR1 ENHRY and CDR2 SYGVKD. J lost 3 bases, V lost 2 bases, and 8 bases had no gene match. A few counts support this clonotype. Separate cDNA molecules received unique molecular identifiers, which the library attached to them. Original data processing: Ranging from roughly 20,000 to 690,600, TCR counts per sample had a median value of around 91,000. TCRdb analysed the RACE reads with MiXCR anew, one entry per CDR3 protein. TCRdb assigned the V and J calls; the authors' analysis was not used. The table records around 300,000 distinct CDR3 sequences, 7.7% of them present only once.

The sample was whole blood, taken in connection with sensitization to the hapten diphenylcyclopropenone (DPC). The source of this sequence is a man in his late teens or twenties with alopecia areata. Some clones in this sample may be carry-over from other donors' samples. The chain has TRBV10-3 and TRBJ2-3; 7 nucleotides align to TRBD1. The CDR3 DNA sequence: TGTGCCATCAGTGAGACGAGACAGGGCTTTACAGATACGCAGTATTTT. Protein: CAISETRQGFTDTQYF.